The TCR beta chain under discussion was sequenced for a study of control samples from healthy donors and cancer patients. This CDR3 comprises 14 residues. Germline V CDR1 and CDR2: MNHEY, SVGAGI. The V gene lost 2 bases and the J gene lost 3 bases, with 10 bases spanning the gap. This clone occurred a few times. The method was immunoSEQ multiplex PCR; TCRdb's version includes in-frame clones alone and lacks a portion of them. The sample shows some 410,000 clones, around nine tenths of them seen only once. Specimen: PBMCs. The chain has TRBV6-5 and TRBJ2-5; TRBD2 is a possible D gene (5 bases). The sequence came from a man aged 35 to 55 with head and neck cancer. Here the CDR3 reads CASSYEGLKETQYF. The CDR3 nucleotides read TGTGCCAGCAGTTACGAGGGCCTAAAAGAGACCCAGTACTTC.